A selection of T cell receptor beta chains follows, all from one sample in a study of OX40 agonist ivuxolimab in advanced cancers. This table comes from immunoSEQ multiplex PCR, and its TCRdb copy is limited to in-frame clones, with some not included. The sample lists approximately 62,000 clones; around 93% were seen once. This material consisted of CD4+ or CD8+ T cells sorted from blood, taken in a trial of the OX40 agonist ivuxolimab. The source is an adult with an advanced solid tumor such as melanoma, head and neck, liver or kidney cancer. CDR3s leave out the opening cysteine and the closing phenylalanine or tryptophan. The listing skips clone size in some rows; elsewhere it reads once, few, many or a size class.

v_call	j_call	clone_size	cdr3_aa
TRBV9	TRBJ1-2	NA	ASSPSWDGRGSYT
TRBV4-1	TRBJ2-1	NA	ASSQGLGLGTYNEQF
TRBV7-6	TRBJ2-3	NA	ASSLVDPDTQY
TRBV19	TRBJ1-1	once	ASSTGWGSFNTEAF
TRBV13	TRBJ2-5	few	ASSSPGGAETQY
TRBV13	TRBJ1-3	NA	ASSLIGDNGSGNTIY
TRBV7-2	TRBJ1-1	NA	ASSLRGRGAEAF
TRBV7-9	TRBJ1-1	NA	ASSYSTGGNTEAF
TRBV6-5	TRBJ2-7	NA	ASKGTTHISYEQY
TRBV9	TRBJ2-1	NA	ASSAGTSGGALNEQF
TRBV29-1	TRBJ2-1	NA	SVEGGTSANSYNEQF
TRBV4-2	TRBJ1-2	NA	ASSSAAGTGAPFYGYT
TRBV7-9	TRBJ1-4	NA	ASSFGQGGLWNEKLF
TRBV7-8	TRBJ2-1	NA	ASSYGQGSV
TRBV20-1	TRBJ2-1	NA	SAPRGLEQF
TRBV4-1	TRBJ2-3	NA	ASSRLSGDGDTQY
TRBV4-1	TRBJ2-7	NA	ASSQALTGVYEQY
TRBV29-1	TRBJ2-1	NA	SAVDGDRPYNEQF
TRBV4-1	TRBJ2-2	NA	ASSQEPGQGAGGELF
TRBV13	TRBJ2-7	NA	ASSRRAGGIHNEQY
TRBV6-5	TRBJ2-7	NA	ASSYSTAYEQY
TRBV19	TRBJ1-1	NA	ASNLGQAEAF
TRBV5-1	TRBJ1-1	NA	ASSSGRMSFPEAF
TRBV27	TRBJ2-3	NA	ASSLDNPVTDTQY
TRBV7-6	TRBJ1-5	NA	ASSLQAGGYSNQPQH
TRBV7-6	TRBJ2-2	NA	ASSSTRGGELF
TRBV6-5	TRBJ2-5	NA	ASSYSNVLRAGTQY
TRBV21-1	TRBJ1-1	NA	ASSKNTGGNTEAF
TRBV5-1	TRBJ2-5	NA	ASSLGQGRETQY
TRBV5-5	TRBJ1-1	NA	ASSPLLGWRTEAF
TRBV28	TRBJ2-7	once	ASSLRGPYYEQY
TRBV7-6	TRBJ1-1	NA	ASSLVFGPGNTEAF
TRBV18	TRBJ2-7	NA	ASSQRDRGSYEQY
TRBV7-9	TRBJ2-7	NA	ASSHRDRNYEQY
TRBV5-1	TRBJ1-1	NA	ASSFRQGEAF
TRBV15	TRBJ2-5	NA	ATSRDTGNSQETQY
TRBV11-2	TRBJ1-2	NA	ASTQGPGVKANYGYT
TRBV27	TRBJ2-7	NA	ASSSRPGLNEQY
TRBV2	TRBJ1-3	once	ASSEAHGTRRDTIY
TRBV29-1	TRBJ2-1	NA	SVDIYNEQF
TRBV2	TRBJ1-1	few	ASSEGNTEAF
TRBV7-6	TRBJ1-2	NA	ASSLQGSGYGYT
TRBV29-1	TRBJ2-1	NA	SVEMRGRPYNEQF
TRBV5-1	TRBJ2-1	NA	ASSFLGTGEGYNEQF
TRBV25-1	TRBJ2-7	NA	ASSEGRVSEQY
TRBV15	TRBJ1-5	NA	ATKGSNQPQH